The sequence of this TCR beta chain was determined in a study of cytomegalovirus exposure and HLA in healthy donors. Study background: T cells numbering about 179 million yielded fewer than 140 million unique TCR beta sequences in an earlier analysis. Study outcomes and limitations: Analysis was carried out at a later point, and it linked a missense DCLRE1C variant to TCR beta V- and J-gene trimming. According to the study, 160 or so TCR beta chains were cytomegalovirus-associated. Later analysis reportedly placed an Asian-associated ancestry cluster below the roughly 700-donor mean in N-insertions.

CDR1 and CDR2 from the germline V gene are SQVTM and ANQGSEA. The CDR3 loop spans 15 amino acids. V dropped 2 bases and J dropped 9; count of bases not matched to a gene: 12. This clone was seen only a few times. Its antigen is currently unknown. 13 Jbeta primers and 60 Vbeta primers were used for the PCR. Only in-frame clones appear in the TCRdb table, and some are missing; sequencing was by immunoSEQ multiplex PCR. The sample includes fewer than 150,000 clones, roughly 76% of them seen just once. This TCR was recovered from a human donor in good health. Sequencing used PBMCs. The V and J genes are TRBV29-1 and TRBJ2-1; 8 bases align to TRBD2. CDR3 amino acids: CSVEFREGGPGEQFF. CDR3 DNA sequence: TGCAGCGTTGAATTTCGGGAGGGGGGGCCGGGTGAGCAGTTCTTC.